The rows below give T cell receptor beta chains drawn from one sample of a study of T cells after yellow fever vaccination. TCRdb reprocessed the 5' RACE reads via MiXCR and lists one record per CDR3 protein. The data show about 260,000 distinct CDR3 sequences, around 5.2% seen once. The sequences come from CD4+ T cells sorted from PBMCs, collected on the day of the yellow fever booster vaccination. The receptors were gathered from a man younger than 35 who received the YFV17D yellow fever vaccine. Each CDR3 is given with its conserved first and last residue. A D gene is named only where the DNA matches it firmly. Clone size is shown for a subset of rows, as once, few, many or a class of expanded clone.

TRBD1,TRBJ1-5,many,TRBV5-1,CASSLAGQGNQPQHF,TGCGCCAGCAGCTTGGCTGGACAGGGCAATCAGCCCCAGCATTTT
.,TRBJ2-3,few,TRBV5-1,CASSLAAGTSKKQYF,TGCGCCAGCAGCTTGGCCGCCGGGACCTCCAAGAAGCAGTATTTT
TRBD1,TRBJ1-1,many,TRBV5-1,CASSLGDSRPEAFF,TGCGCCAGCAGCTTGGGGGACAGCAGACCTGAAGCTTTCTTT
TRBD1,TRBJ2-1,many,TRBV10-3,CAIGTGPDEQFF,TGTGCCATCGGGACAGGGCCCGATGAGCAGTTCTTC
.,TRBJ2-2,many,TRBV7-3,CASSLGTGRTGELFF,TGTGCCAGCAGCTTGGGGACGGGAAGGACCGGGGAGCTGTTTTTT
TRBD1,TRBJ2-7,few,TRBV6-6,CASRRTGDYYEQYF,TGTGCCAGCAGGCGGACAGGGGACTACTACGAGCAGTACTTC
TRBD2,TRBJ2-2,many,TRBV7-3,CASSLGAGGPGELFF,TGTGCCAGCAGCTTAGGGGCGGGGGGCCCCGGGGAGCTGTTTTTT
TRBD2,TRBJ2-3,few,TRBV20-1,CSAGSSGGANTQYF,TGCAGTGCTGGATCTAGCGGGGGGGCAAATACGCAGTATTTT
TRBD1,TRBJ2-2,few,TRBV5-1,CASSLGQGTTGELFF,TGCGCCAGCAGCTTGGGACAGGGGACCACCGGGGAGCTGTTTTTT
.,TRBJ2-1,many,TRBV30,CAWSYLREQFF,TGTGCCTGGAGTTATCTCAGGGAGCAGTTCTTC
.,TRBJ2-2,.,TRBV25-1,CAIRSSHTGELFF,TGTGCCATTCGCTCTAGTCACACCGGGGAGCTGTTTTTT
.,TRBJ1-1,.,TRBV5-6,CASSFVGQGIAEAFF,TGTGCCAGCAGCTTTGTCGGGCAGGGGATTGCTGAAGCTTTCTTT
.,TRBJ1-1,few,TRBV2,CASSGGTMNTEAFF,TGTGCCAGCAGTGGGGGCACGATGAACACTGAAGCTTTCTTT
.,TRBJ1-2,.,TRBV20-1,CSARGPGLRASYGYTF,TGCAGTGCTAGAGGACCGGGACTGAGGGCAAGCTATGGCTACACCTTC
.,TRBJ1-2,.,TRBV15,CATSFKPGAALQGYGYTF,TGTGCCACCAGCTTTAAACCCGGGGCGGCTCTTCAGGGCTATGGCTACACCTTC
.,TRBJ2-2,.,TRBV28,CASSLRTTGELFF,TGTGCCAGCAGTTTACGGACCACCGGGGAGCTGTTTTTT